This is a list of T cell receptor beta chains from one sample in a study of OX40 agonist ivuxolimab in advanced cancers. Some clones are missing from TCRdb's copy, which holds only in-frame ones; the method was immunoSEQ multiplex PCR. Of tens of thousands of clones in the sample, around 90% were seen once. Sequencing used CD4+ or CD8+ T cells sorted from blood, obtained in a trial of the OX40 agonist ivuxolimab. These receptors all come from an adult with an advanced solid tumor such as melanoma, head and neck, liver or kidney cancer. The CDR3 runs from the conserved cysteine through the conserved F or W. A D gene is named only where the DNA matches it firmly. Clone size is given for some rows only: seen once, a few or many times, or a class if the clone is expanded.

J gene: TRBJ2-7
D gene: TRBD2
V gene: TRBV27
clone size: .
CDR3 DNA: TGTGCCAGCAGTCCCCGGACTAGCGGGAACAACAACGAGCAGTACTTC
CDR3 protein: CASSPRTSGNNNEQYF

J gene: TRBJ2-2
D gene: TRBD2
V gene: TRBV5-1
clone size: .
CDR3 DNA: TGCGCCAGCAGCTCCGGGAGGCGTGGCGGGGAGCTGTTTTTT
CDR3 protein: CASSSGRRGGELFF

J gene: TRBJ2-4
D gene: .
V gene: TRBV18
clone size: .
CDR3 DNA: TGTGCCAGCTCACCAGGCCAGGGGGGAAACATTCAGTACTTC
CDR3 protein: CASSPGQGGNIQYF

J gene: TRBJ2-7
D gene: .
V gene: TRBV28
clone size: .
CDR3 DNA: TGTGCCAGTCATGGACAGAGCTCCTACGAGCAGTACTTC
CDR3 protein: CASHGQSSYEQYF

J gene: TRBJ2-3
D gene: TRBD2
V gene: TRBV5-1
clone size: .
CDR3 DNA: TGCGCCAGCAGCTTTAGCGGGAGGGGTGAGATGCAGTATTTT
CDR3 protein: CASSFSGRGEMQYF

J gene: TRBJ1-4
D gene: .
V gene: TRBV28
clone size: .
CDR3 DNA: TGTGCCAGCAACGTGGGGGCATCAGGGCTGTTTTTT
CDR3 protein: CASNVGASGLFF

J gene: TRBJ2-1
D gene: TRBD2
V gene: TRBV9
clone size: .
CDR3 DNA: TGTGCCAGCAGCGCCCTAGGGGTTAGCGGGGGAACCTACAATGAGCAGTTCTTC
CDR3 protein: CASSALGVSGGTYNEQFF

J gene: TRBJ2-1
D gene: .
V gene: TRBV27
clone size: .
CDR3 DNA: TGTGCCAGCAGTTTATACCGGGCAGGGTCGGGTGAGCAGTTCTTC
CDR3 protein: CASSLYRAGSGEQFF

J gene: TRBJ1-1
D gene: .
V gene: TRBV5-5
clone size: .
CDR3 DNA: TGTGCCAGCAGCTCTGGTAGAGTGAACACTGAAGCTTTCTTT
CDR3 protein: CASSSGRVNTEAFF

J gene: TRBJ2-6
D gene: TRBD1
V gene: TRBV19
clone size: once
CDR3 DNA: TGTGCCAGTAGTGCAGGGGGTACTGGGGCCAACGTCCTGACTTTC
CDR3 protein: CASSAGGTGANVLTF

J gene: TRBJ2-4
D gene: .
V gene: TRBV28
clone size: .
CDR3 DNA: TGTGCCAGCAGTTTAGGGGGGAGCACCCAAAACATTCAGTACTTC
CDR3 protein: CASSLGGSTQNIQYF

J gene: TRBJ2-5
D gene: TRBD2
V gene: TRBV5-1
clone size: .
CDR3 DNA: TGCGCCAGCAGCCCGAGCGGGAGGGCGCAGGAGACCCAGTACTTC
CDR3 protein: CASSPSGRAQETQYF

J gene: TRBJ2-7
D gene: TRBD2
V gene: TRBV10-3
clone size: .
CDR3 DNA: TGTGCCATCAGTGAGTCTCGAGCGGGAGGGATTTCCTACGAGCAGTACTTC
CDR3 protein: CAISESRAGGISYEQYF

J gene: TRBJ2-5
D gene: .
V gene: TRBV5-8
clone size: .
CDR3 DNA: TGTGCCAGCACTTTACAGAATCAAGAGACCCAGTACTTC
CDR3 protein: CASTLQNQETQYF

J gene: TRBJ1-2
D gene: .
V gene: TRBV4-1
clone size: .
CDR3 DNA: TGCGCCAGCAGCCGAGGCCTCACGGGGAACTATGGCTACACCTTC
CDR3 protein: CASSRGLTGNYGYTF

J gene: TRBJ2-7
D gene: TRBD2
V gene: TRBV10-3
clone size: .
CDR3 DNA: TGTGCCATCAGTCCACTTGCGGGAGCCCCTTCCTACGAGCAGTACTTC
CDR3 protein: CAISPLAGAPSYEQYF

J gene: TRBJ1-2
D gene: TRBD1
V gene: TRBV19
clone size: .
CDR3 DNA: TGTGCCAGTATGAAGGGGGCCAGTGGCTACACCTTC
CDR3 protein: CASMKGASGYTF

J gene: TRBJ1-4
D gene: .
V gene: TRBV11-2
clone size: .
CDR3 DNA: TGTGCCAGCAGCGTGGGGGACGCAACTAATGAAAAACTGTTTTTT
CDR3 protein: CASSVGDATNEKLFF

J gene: TRBJ2-1
D gene: TRBD2
V gene: TRBV27
clone size: .
CDR3 DNA: TGTGCCAGCAGTGAGGGACTATACAATGAGCAGTTCTTC
CDR3 protein: CASSEGLYNEQFF

J gene: TRBJ2-7
D gene: TRBD1
V gene: TRBV7-7
clone size: .
CDR3 DNA: TGTGCTAGCAGCTTGGGACAGGGGGGCTACGAGCAGTACTTC
CDR3 protein: CASSLGQGGYEQYF

J gene: TRBJ2-1
D gene: TRBD1
V gene: TRBV4-2
clone size: .
CDR3 DNA: TGTGCCAGCAGCCAAGGACAGGGTACCTACAATGAGCAGTTCTTC
CDR3 protein: CASSQGQGTYNEQFF

J gene: TRBJ2-1
D gene: TRBD2
V gene: TRBV5-1
clone size: .
CDR3 DNA: TGCGCCAGCAAATCGGGAGGCCCTATAGACAACAATGAGCAGTTCTTC
CDR3 protein: CASKSGGPIDNNEQFF

J gene: TRBJ1-5
D gene: .
V gene: TRBV5-5
clone size: .
CDR3 DNA: TGTGCCAGCAGCTTGTATCTCTCTCAGCCCCAGCATTTT
CDR3 protein: CASSLYLSQPQHF

J gene: TRBJ2-7
D gene: .
V gene: TRBV28
clone size: once
CDR3 DNA: TGTGCCAGCAGTTTACCCACCTACGAGCAGTACTTC
CDR3 protein: CASSLPTYEQYF

J gene: TRBJ1-5
D gene: .
V gene: TRBV28
clone size: .
CDR3 DNA: TGTGCCAGCAGGGACAGTACGGCGCGGCAGCCCCAGCATTTT
CDR3 protein: CASRDSTARQPQHF

J gene: TRBJ1-2
D gene: .
V gene: TRBV9
clone size: .
CDR3 DNA: TGTGCCAGCAGTAGGGAGAGCGCAGAGGGCTACACCTTC
CDR3 protein: CASSRESAEGYTF

J gene: TRBJ1-1
D gene: .
V gene: TRBV10-3
clone size: few
CDR3 DNA: TGTGCCATCAGTGAGCCTACGAGGACCACTGAAGCTTTCTTT
CDR3 protein: CAISEPTRTTEAFF

J gene: TRBJ1-6
D gene: TRBD1
V gene: TRBV2
clone size: .
CDR3 DNA: TGTGCCAGCGGACAGGAGAATCCACCCCTCCACTTT
CDR3 protein: CASGQENPPLHF

J gene: TRBJ1-2
D gene: TRBD1
V gene: TRBV19
clone size: .
CDR3 DNA: TGTGCCAGTACCAAGGGACAGGGGGCCTTTGGCTACACCTTC
CDR3 protein: CASTKGQGAFGYTF

J gene: TRBJ1-1
D gene: TRBD1
V gene: TRBV28
clone size: .
CDR3 DNA: TGTGCCAGCAGTCCCGGACAGGGCGGGGTGTTCGGCACTGAAGCTTTCTTT
CDR3 protein: CASSPGQGGVFGTEAFF

J gene: TRBJ2-1
D gene: .
V gene: TRBV6-1
clone size: .
CDR3 DNA: TGTGCCAGCAGTGAAGACAGGGTTTGGGGGGCCACTGAGCAGTTCTTC
CDR3 protein: CASSEDRVWGATEQFF

J gene: TRBJ1-2
D gene: TRBD1
V gene: TRBV19
clone size: .
CDR3 DNA: TGTGCCAGTAGTATACAACAGGGGGCTGGCTACACCTTC
CDR3 protein: CASSIQQGAGYTF

J gene: TRBJ2-7
D gene: .
V gene: TRBV11-3
clone size: .
CDR3 DNA: TGTGCCAGCAGCCCCAGTTTAACCTACGAGCAGTACTTC
CDR3 protein: CASSPSLTYEQYF

J gene: TRBJ2-2
D gene: .
V gene: TRBV5-1
clone size: once
CDR3 DNA: TGCGCCAGCAGCGGAATGACAGGAGACACCGGGGAGCTGTTTTTT
CDR3 protein: CASSGMTGDTGELFF

J gene: TRBJ2-1
D gene: .
V gene: TRBV10-3
clone size: .
CDR3 DNA: TGTGCCATCAGTGAGTCGAACTCGGGGGTACACAATGAGCAGTTCTTC
CDR3 protein: CAISESNSGVHNEQFF

J gene: TRBJ2-5
D gene: .
V gene: TRBV19
clone size: .
CDR3 DNA: TGTGCCAGTAGTATTCAGGTCCGCCCCCAAGAGACCCAGTACTTC
CDR3 protein: CASSIQVRPQETQYF

J gene: TRBJ1-2
D gene: .
V gene: TRBV5-1
clone size: .
CDR3 DNA: TGCGCCAGCAGCTTGGGGAGCTCTGGCTATGGCTACACCTTC
CDR3 protein: CASSLGSSGYGYTF

J gene: TRBJ1-5
D gene: .
V gene: TRBV6-9
clone size: .
CDR3 DNA: TGTGCCAGCAGTTACTCGTCCAATCAGCCCCAGCATTTT
CDR3 protein: CASSYSSNQPQHF

J gene: TRBJ2-1
D gene: TRBD2
V gene: TRBV7-3
clone size: once
CDR3 DNA: TGTGCCAGCAGCTTAGAGAAGGGACTAGCAGGCAATGAGCAGTTCTTC
CDR3 protein: CASSLEKGLAGNEQFF

J gene: TRBJ2-1
D gene: .
V gene: TRBV27
clone size: .
CDR3 DNA: TGTGCCAGCAGTTTGGGGCTAACTTTCGGCTCCTACAATGAGCAGTTCTTC
CDR3 protein: CASSLGLTFGSYNEQFF

J gene: TRBJ2-5
D gene: .
V gene: TRBV11-2
clone size: .
CDR3 DNA: TGTGCCAGCAGCTCGACAGTCCAAGAGACCCAGTACTTC
CDR3 protein: CASSSTVQETQYF

J gene: TRBJ2-1
D gene: .
V gene: TRBV21-1
clone size: .
CDR3 DNA: TGTGCCAGCAGCAAAGCAGAAATCCTAGCGCCAAGCTCCTACAATGAGCAGTTCTTC
CDR3 protein: CASSKAEILAPSSYNEQFF

J gene: TRBJ1-1
D gene: TRBD1
V gene: TRBV19
clone size: .
CDR3 DNA: TGTGCCAGTAGTACCGGGGACAGGGGGCGATTAAACACTGAAGCTTTCTTT
CDR3 protein: CASSTGDRGRLNTEAFF

J gene: TRBJ2-2
D gene: .
V gene: TRBV5-8
clone size: .
CDR3 DNA: TGTGCCAGCAGCCCCCGGGTTGCGAACACCGGGGAGCTGTTTTTT
CDR3 protein: CASSPRVANTGELFF